This T cell receptor (beta chain) was recorded in a study of regulatory T cells in long-lasting Graves disease. Whole-study results and caveats: Between persistent patients, around 2,900 public clonotypes were shared, exceeding the approximately 870 shared between new patients. Persistent Graves' patients showed reduced TCR diversity versus newly diagnosed patients. With persistent disease, TRBV28, TRBJ1-2 and TRBJ2-5 were the favored segments.

The CDR3 is made up of 17 amino acids. Germline trimming cut 3 bases from V and 2 bases from J; bases unmatched to any gene: 8. CDR1 is DFQATT, CDR2 SNEGSKA, per germline (reference sequence). This clonotype was counted many times. The antigen remains unidentified. Noted time point: persistent/refractory GD, antithyroid drugs over 5 years with positive TRAb. Extracted PBMC RNA gave rise to the TCR library. The source of the patients was an endocrinology department in Xi'an, China. TCR beta libraries were built with iRepertoire HTBI primers and Arm-PCR of CDR3 regions. Each CDR3 protein is one row after TCRdb ran MiXCR on the multiplex PCR reads. The sample includes 450,000 or so distinct CDR3 sequences, around 21% of them seen just once.

V and J are TRBV20-1 and TRBJ2-2; 11 bases line up with TRBD2. The sequencing used peripheral blood mononuclear cells (PBMCs), collected when the disease was refractory, from a patient treated with antithyroid drugs. The receptor comes from a female donor with Graves disease. Here the CDR3 reads CSASGLSGRGNTGELFF. The CDR3 DNA follows: TGCAGTGCTAGTGGTCTTAGCGGGAGGGGCAACACCGGGGAGCTGTTTTTT.